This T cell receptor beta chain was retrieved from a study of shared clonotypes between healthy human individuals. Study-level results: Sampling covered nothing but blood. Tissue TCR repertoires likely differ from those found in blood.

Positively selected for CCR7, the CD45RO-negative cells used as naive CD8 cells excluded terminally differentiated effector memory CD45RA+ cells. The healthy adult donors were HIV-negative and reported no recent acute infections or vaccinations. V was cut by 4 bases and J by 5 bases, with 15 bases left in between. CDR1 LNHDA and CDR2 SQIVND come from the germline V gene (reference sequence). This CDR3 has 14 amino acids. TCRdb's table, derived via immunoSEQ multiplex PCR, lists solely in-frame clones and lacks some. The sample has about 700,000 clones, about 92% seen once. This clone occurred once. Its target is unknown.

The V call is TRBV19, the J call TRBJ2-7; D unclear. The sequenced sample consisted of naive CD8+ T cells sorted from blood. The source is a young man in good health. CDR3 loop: CASSTPGSQHEQYF. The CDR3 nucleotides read TGTGCCAGTAGTACCCCCGGCAGCCAGCACGAGCAGTACTTC.